These 3 T cell receptor beta chains share one sample of origin, sequenced in a study of glioma-infiltrating T cells. Using RNA template, CDR3s of TCR alpha and beta were amplified with iRepertoire arm-PCR. TCRdb redid the calling of the multiplex PCR reads with MiXCR, one entry per CDR3 protein. Of over a thousand distinct CDR3 sequences listed, around 83% are singletons. Sequenced material: glioma tissue, nonneoplastic brain tissue, or PBMCs (not recorded which). The receptors here all came from a human donor with low-grade glioma or glioblastoma, undergoing nonglioma brain surgery, or in good health (not recorded which). Some clones in this sample may be carry-over from other donors' samples.

The chain combines TRBV5-6 with TRBJ2-7; TRBD1 matches 7 bases. The CDR3 extends over 14 amino acids. V trimming: 6 bases; J trimming: 3 bases; junction bases outside the gene matches: 9. In germline, CDR1 is SGHDT, CDR2 YYEEEE. CDR3 coding DNA: TGTGCCAGCAACCAGATGACAGGGATCTACGAGCAGTACTTC. It is translated as CASNQMTGIYEQYF.

The rearrangement links TRBV20-1 to TRBJ2-1, with 11 positions matching TRBD2. CDR3 size: 15 residues. The trim removed 4 bases at V and 4 bases at J, leaving 6 bases unmatched. Germline V lookup: CDR1 DFQATT, CDR2 SNEGSKA (reference sequence). CDR3 DNA: TGCAGTGCTAAGCCTCTAGCGGGAGGATACAATGAGCAGTTCTTC. As protein: CSAKPLAGGYNEQFF.

V is TRBV6-2 or TRBV6-3 and J is TRBJ1-2; D might be TRBD1 (6 bases). The V end was cut by 7 bases, the J end by 6 bases, with 15 bases between. The germline gives CDR1 MNHEY, CDR2 SVGEGT. The CDR3 has 13 residues. Here the CDR3 reads CASNDRSRDGYTF. The DNA of the CDR3 is TGTGCCAGCAATGACAGGTCTCGTGATGGCTACACCTTC.